This record looks at one TCR beta chain sequence and its context. Its antigen remains unknown. This sample's time point: after dendritic cell vaccination, including at tumor progression/relapse. Only patients with spare fresh-frozen tumor and over two years of follow-up were included. Germline-derived CDR1 and CDR2 are SGHTA and FQGTGA. V was clipped by 0 bases and J by 0 bases; unmatched bases: 1. The CDR3 sequence is 15 residues long. This entry is derived from a study of glioma-infiltrating T cells after dendritic cell vaccination. Background on the study: At biweekly intervals, patients got three intradermal dendritic cell vaccine injections. Study-wide points: Longer survival after dendritic cell vaccination followed higher pretreatment TIL content.

TCRB CDR3 was amplified from 2 ug genomic DNA or less. The table came from immunoSEQ multiplex PCR; TCRdb's copy has only in-frame clones and leaves some out. The sample carries around 10,000 clones, roughly 77% recorded once. Sequenced material: blood, taken after dendritic cell vaccination. The source is a human donor with glioblastoma. V and J are TRBV7-3 and TRBJ2-5; 7 bases align to TRBD2. CDR3 sequence reads: CASSLTGGYQETQYF. The CDR3 region has the DNA TGTGCCAGCAGCTTAACCGGGGGGTACCAAGAGACCCAGTACTTC.